This T cell receptor beta chain derives from a study of molecular identifiers for immune sequencing clone quantification. TCRdb passed the PCR reads through MiXCR, listing each CDR3 protein once. The profile covers about 510,000 distinct CDR3 sequences, with about 26% appearing a single time and under 0.8% taken by the ten largest. Sorting captured naive CD8 T cells as CD8+CD4-CCR7+CD45RA+. The CDR3 spans 15 residues. Germline loops: CDR1 ENHRY, CDR2 SYGVKD. The V and J ends lost 3 bases and 1 base, in that order; junction bases with no gene match: 3. With regard to this clonotype: Its antigen is not identified.

Study findings and constraints: Clones above 20 RNA copies held over 99% of effector molecules, under 1% in naive cells.

The sequence was obtained from a human donor in good health. Some libraries in this study had Jurkat cell RNA spiked in. Sequencing was performed on naive CD8+ T cells from blood, with Jurkat cell RNA spiked in. As for subset: FACS-sorted CD8+CD4-CCR7+CD45RA+ naive T cells. V and J are TRBV10-3 and TRBJ1-1; 9 positions agree with TRBD1. The CDR3 is CAISETGGSNTEAFF. DNA for the CDR3: TGTGCCATCAGTGAAACAGGGGGCTCGAACACTGAAGCTTTCTTT.